This TCR beta chain appears in the sequencing data of a study of cytomegalovirus exposure and HLA in healthy donors. CDR3 length equals 15 residues. With V trimmed by 1 base and J by 5 bases, 7 bases remained unmatched. CDR1 and CDR2 (germline): SGDLS, YYNGEE. General study results and limits: Researchers catalogued about 150 TCR beta chains as cytomegalovirus-associated. Productive rates of about 90% or about 30% were seen for most TCR beta V segments in an earlier analysis. The presence/absence work took it that sequencing depth was about the same across donors.

As concerns this clone: The antigen is not known.

PCR employed 60 Vbeta and 13 Jbeta primers. Data came from immunoSEQ multiplex PCR; TCRdb stores just in-frame clones and leaves some out. Of 180,000 or so clones in the sample, roughly 84% were seen once. Sequencing used PBMCs. This TCR was recovered from a male donor in good health and CMV-seronegative. The chain joins TRBV9 to TRBJ2-7; TRBD2 matches at 9 bases. The DNA for the CDR3 is TGTGCCAGCAGCGTATCGAGCGGGGGGCCCAACGAGCAGTACTTC. Translating gives CASSVSSGGPNEQYF.